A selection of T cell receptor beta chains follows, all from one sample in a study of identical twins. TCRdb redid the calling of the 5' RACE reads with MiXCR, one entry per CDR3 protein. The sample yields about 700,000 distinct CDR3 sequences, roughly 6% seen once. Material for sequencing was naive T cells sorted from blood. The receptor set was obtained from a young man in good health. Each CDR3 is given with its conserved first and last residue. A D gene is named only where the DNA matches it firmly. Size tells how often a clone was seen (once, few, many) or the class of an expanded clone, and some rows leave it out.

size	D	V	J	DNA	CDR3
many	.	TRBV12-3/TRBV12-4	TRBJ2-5	TGTGCCAGCAGTTTTCAGGCGGGCCAGGAGACCCAGTACTTC	CASSFQAGQETQYF
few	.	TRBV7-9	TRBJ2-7	TGTGCCAGCAGCTCCCGAACAAAGGGCGAGCAGTACTTC	CASSSRTKGEQYF
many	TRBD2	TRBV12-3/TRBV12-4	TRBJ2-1	TGTGCCAGCAGCCCTGAGCGGGAGAGGTCCAATGAGCAGTTCTTC	CASSPERERSNEQFF
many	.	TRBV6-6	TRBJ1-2	TGTGCCAGCGGCCAGCCCTATGGCTACACCTTC	CASGQPYGYTF
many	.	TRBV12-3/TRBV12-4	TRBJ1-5	TGTGCCAGCAGTGTGTTGGGCCCACAGCCCCAGCATTTT	CASSVLGPQPQHF
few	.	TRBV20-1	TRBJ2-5	TGCAGTGCTAGAAGTCTGGCGTACCAAGAGACCCAGTACTTC	CSARSLAYQETQYF
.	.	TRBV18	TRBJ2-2	TGTGCCAGCTCACCACCGGTTCCCGGGGAGCTGTTTTTT	CASSPPVPGELFF
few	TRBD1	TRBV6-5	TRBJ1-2	TGTGCCAGCAGTTACTTAGGACAGGACTATGGCTACACCTTC	CASSYLGQDYGYTF
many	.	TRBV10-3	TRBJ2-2	TGTGCCATCAGTGGGGTCGAAATCAGCACCGGGGAGCTGTTTTTT	CAISGVEISTGELFF
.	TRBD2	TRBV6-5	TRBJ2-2	TGTGCCAGCAGTTACTCAGGACTAGCGGGGACCCGGACCGGGGAGCTGTTTTTT	CASSYSGLAGTRTGELFF